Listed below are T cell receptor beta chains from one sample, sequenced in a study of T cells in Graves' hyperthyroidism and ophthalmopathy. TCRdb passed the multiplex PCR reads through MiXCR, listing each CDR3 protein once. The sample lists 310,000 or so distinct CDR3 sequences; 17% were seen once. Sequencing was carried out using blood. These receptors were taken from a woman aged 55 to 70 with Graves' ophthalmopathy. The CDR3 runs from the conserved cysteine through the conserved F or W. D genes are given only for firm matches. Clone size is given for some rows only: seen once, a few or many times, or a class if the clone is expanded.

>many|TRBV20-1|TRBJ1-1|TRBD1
TGCAGTGCTGGCCGGGGACAGAGAAACACTGAAGCTTTCTTT
CSAGRGQRNTEAFF
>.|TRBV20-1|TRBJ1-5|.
TGCAGTGCTCATTCAGTGTCTCAGCCCCAGCATTTT
CSAHSVSQPQHF
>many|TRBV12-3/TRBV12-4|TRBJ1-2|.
TGTGCCAGCAGCCCCGACGTGGGGAACTATGGCTACACCTTC
CASSPDVGNYGYTF
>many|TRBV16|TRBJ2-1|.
TGTGCCAGCAGCCAACTAGGGCTTAGCTACAATGAGCAGTTCTTC
CASSQLGLSYNEQFF
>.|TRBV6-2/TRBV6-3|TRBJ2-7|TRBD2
TGTGCCAGCAGTTACCTTGGCGGGGGTAAATACGAGCAGTACTTC
CASSYLGGGKYEQYF
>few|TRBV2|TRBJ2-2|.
TGTGCCAGCAGTGAAGTAGCGAACACCGGGGAGCTGTTTTTT
CASSEVANTGELFF
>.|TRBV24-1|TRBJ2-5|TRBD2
TGTGCCACCAGTGAAAGGACTAGCCAAGGGACCCAGTACTTC
CATSERTSQGTQYF
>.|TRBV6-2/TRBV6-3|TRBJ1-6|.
TGTGCCAGCAGTTCCTTAAAAGGGGACCTCCACTTT
CASSSLKGDLHF
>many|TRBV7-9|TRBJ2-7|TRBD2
TGTGCCAGCAGCTTATTGGGGACTAGTAGTACGGAGCAGTACTTC
CASSLLGTSSTEQYF
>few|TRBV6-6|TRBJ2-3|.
TGTGCCAGCAGTTACTCACGGACCACAGATACGCAGTATTTT
CASSYSRTTDTQYF
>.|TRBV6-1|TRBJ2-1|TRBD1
TGTGCCATCAGTGATACCGGGACAGGGGGCTCCCGCGGGATCAATGAGCAGTTCTTC
CAISDTGTGGSRGINEQFF
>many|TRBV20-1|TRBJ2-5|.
TGCAGTGCTAAATCCCCTGACGGGAGAGAGACCCAGTACTTC
CSAKSPDGRETQYF